What follows are 27 T cell receptor beta chains derived from one specimen sequenced in a study of blood T cell repertoires in COVID-19. Produced via immunoSEQ multiplex PCR; TCRdb's table is partial and in-frame only. The data hold 500,000 or so clones, with about 85% observed a single time. The specimen sequenced was PBMCs or T cells enriched from blood (not recorded which). All receptors derive from a woman aged 18-29 years who had recovered from COVID-19.

V and J are TRBV19 and TRBJ2-7; 7 positions match TRBD2. The CDR3 has 18 residues. V was pared by 5 bases and J by 2 bases, with 18 bases of the junction left unmatched. Germline CDR1 is LNHDA and CDR2 is SQIVND (reference sequence). This CDR3 reads CASSSPGFGAGRTYEQYF. The CDR3 bases are TGTGCCAGTAGTTCGCCGGGCTTTGGAGCGGGGAGGACCTACGAGCAGTACTTC.

The J gene is TRBJ2-1, the V gene TRBV18; TRBD1 is a possible D gene (5 bases). Germline assignment: CDR1 KGHSH and CDR2 LQKENI. This CDR3 spans 17 amino acids. The V and J ends lost 3 bases and 5 bases respectively, with 20 bases between them. DNA of the CDR3: TGTGCCAGCTCACCCCAGGGTTTATTGAACTTTCACAATGAGCAGTTCTTC. It encodes CASSPQGLLNFHNEQFF. Combining the CDR3 with reference TRBV18 and TRBJ2-1 gives the whole variable domain NAGVMQNPRHLVRRRGQEARLRCSPMKGHSHVYWYRQLPEEGLKFMVYLQKENIIDESGMPKERFSAEFPKEGPSILRIQQVVRGDSAAYFCASSPQGLLNFHNEQFFGPGTRLTVL.

V is TRBV5-1 and J is TRBJ2-3; 12 bases map to TRBD2. The CDR3 extends over 18 amino acids. After removal of 0 bases from V and 0 bases from J, the junction contained 5 bases not matched to a gene. The germline gives CDR1 SGHRS, CDR2 YFSETQ. The CDR3 spells CASSLALAGGFSTDTQYF. The CDR3 nucleotides read TGCGCCAGCAGCTTGGCCCTAGCGGGGGGGTTTAGCACAGATACGCAGTATTTT.

The rearrangement joins TRBV30 to TRBJ2-5, with D tentatively TRBD1 (6 bases). The germline V and J ends were trimmed by 7 bases and 2 bases, with 11 bases remaining between them. This CDR3 has 12 residues. Germline values: CDR1 GTSNPN, CDR2 SVGIG (reference sequence). The CDR3 sequence is CASDRTQETQYF. In DNA form, the CDR3 reads TGTGCCTCCGACAGGACGCAAGAGACCCAGTACTTC.

This sequence joins TRBV18 and TRBJ2-2, with D tentatively TRBD1 (5 bases). CDR1 KGHSH and CDR2 LQKENI come from the germline V gene. V lost 1 base, J lost 5 bases, and 17 bases lay in between. This CDR3 is built from 17 residues. CDR3 sequence reads: CASSPQTAGFQTGELFF. The CDR3 region has the DNA TGTGCCAGCTCACCACAGACGGCAGGGTTCCAGACCGGGGAGCTGTTTTTT.

This clone came up a few times. This sequence joins TRBV5-5 and TRBJ1-4; tentatively, D is TRBD1 (6 bases). The V end was cut by 4 bases, the J end by 0 bases, with 13 bases between. This CDR3 contains 16 residues. Per germline, CDR1 SGHKS and CDR2 YYEKEE (reference sequence). In DNA form, the CDR3 reads TGTGCCAGCAGCCTGGGGGCTTTTGCAACTAATGAAAAACTGTTTTTT. Translating gives CASSLGAFATNEKLFF.

This sequence joins TRBV7-9 and TRBJ1-1, with TRBD1 matching 10 bases. The ends lost 5 bases at V and 3 bases at J; junction bases unmatched: 3. The germline CDR1 and CDR2 sequences are SEHNR and FQNEAQ (reference sequence). The CDR3 consists of 14 residues. The chain's CDR3 is CASSPDRGDTEAFF. In DNA, the CDR3 is TGTGCCAGCAGCCCGGACAGGGGGGACACTGAAGCTTTCTTT.

The gene calls are TRBV27 and TRBJ1-2; TRBD1 agrees at 7 bases. Germline values: CDR1 MNHEY, CDR2 SMNVEV (reference sequence). Trimming took 5 bases from V and 8 from J; bases not matched to a gene: 8. The CDR3 has 13 amino acids. The CDR3 DNA sequence: TGTGCCAGCAGTCCCCAAAGGGGGCGAGGCTACACCTTC. This sequence encodes CASSPQRGRGYTF.

The rearrangement uses TRBV18 and TRBJ1-3; possible D gene TRBD1, 5 bases. Trimming took 2 bases from V and 0 from J, leaving 11 bases between them. The CDR3 consists of 16 residues. Germline V gives CDR1 KGHSH, CDR2 LQKENI. The CDR3 reads CASSPEAGYSGNTIYF. In DNA, the CDR3 is TGTGCCAGCTCACCAGAGGCAGGGTACTCTGGAAACACCATATATTTT.

This chain connects TRBV2 to TRBJ1-2; 7 bases align to TRBD1. Germline lookup yields CDR1 SNHLY and CDR2 FYNNEI. The CDR3 extends over 15 amino acids. Losses at the gene ends were 0 bases for V and 0 bases for J; bases not matched to a gene: 1. The DNA of the CDR3 is TGTGCCAGCAGTGAAGCGAGGGGGCCTAACTATGGCTACACCTTC. It codes for CASSEARGPNYGYTF.

The rearrangement joins TRBV12-5 to TRBJ2-3, with TRBD1 as a possible D gene (5 bases). Trimming shortened V by 0 bases and J by 0 bases, and 16 bases separated the two germline ends. Germline V gene data show CDR1 as LGHNT and CDR2 as FRNRAP. The CDR3 runs to 18 residues. CDR3 sequence: CASGLVFDGRASTDTQYF. The DNA for the CDR3 is TGTGCTAGTGGTTTGGTATTCGATGGCAGGGCCAGCACAGATACGCAGTATTTT.

The chain links TRBV10-3 to TRBJ2-7, with D possibly being TRBD1 (6 bases). CDR1 ENHRY and CDR2 SYGVKD come from the germline V gene. Trimming removed 3 bases from V and 6 bases from J, with 21 bases in between. There are 16 residues in the CDR3. The CDR3, as DNA: TGTGCCATCAGTGACTATCTAGGGGGTGGGGGCGGCGAGCAGTACTTC. Translating gives CAISDYLGGGGGEQYF.

The chain has TRBV5-4 and TRBJ1-1, with a weak D call TRBD1 (5 bases). Germline-derived CDR1 and CDR2 are SGHNT and YYREEE (reference sequence). This CDR3 has 15 residues. V was pared by 6 bases and J by 5 bases, with 20 bases between. DNA for the CDR3: TGTGCCAGCACCGAGCTTATCGGGGGGAGGACTGAAGCTTTCTTT. Translating gives CASTELIGGRTEAFF.

With regard to this clone: The same CDR3 can be traced to other DNA sequences in this sample. The rearrangement links TRBV11-3 to TRBJ1-1; tentative D call: TRBD1 (5 bases). The CDR3 covers 13 residues. CDR1 is SGHNT and CDR2 is YENEEA in the germline V gene. Trimming pared 4 bases from V and 1 base from J, leaving 7 bases between. The CDR3 protein is CASSWGGNTEAFF. The DNA of the CDR3 is TGTGCCAGCAGCTGGGGGGGGAACACTGAAGCTTTCTTT.

The V and J genes are TRBV5-6 and TRBJ2-7; 9 nucleotides align to TRBD1. V trimming: 7 bases; J trimming: 0 bases; junction bases outside the gene matches: 8. CDR1 is SGHDT, CDR2 YYEEEE, per germline. The CDR3 runs to 15 residues. CDR3 loop: CASSGGTGISYEQYF. The CDR3 region has the DNA TGTGCCAGCTCTGGTGGGACAGGGATCTCCTACGAGCAGTACTTC.

This clone has more than one count but fewer than ten. Other DNA sequences in the same sample also yield this CDR3. The DNA of the CDR3 is TGTGCCAGTAGTGTGGGACAGCAAAAAGCTTTCTTT. As protein: CASSVGQQKAFF. The chain employs TRBV19 and TRBJ1-1; 7 bases fit TRBD1. Germline V gives CDR1 LNHDA, CDR2 SQIVND (reference sequence). CDR3 length: 12 residues. V dropped 5 bases and J dropped 9; count of bases not matched to a gene: 6.

The chain combines TRBV7-9 with TRBJ2-3; D is undetermined. Per germline, CDR1 SEHNR and CDR2 FQNEAQ (reference sequence). This CDR3 comprises 14 residues. The V end was cut by 1 base, the J end by 4 bases, with 9 bases between. The CDR3, as DNA: TGTGCCAGCAGCTTAGATCAGAACGCAGATACGCAGTATTTT. Its translation: CASSLDQNADTQYF. The full variable domain, with the rest looked up from reference TRBV7-9 and TRBJ2-3, is DTGVSQNPRHKITKRGQNVTFRCDPISEHNRLYWYRQTLGQGPEFLTYFQNEAQLEKSRLLSDRFSAERPKGSFSTLEIQRTEQGDSAMYLCASSLDQNADTQYFGPGTRLTVL.

The chain uses TRBV5-4 and TRBJ2-1; 8 nucleotides agree with TRBD2. From germline, CDR1 is SGHNT and CDR2 YYREEE (reference sequence). V shed 2 bases and J 4 bases; nucleotides not matched to a gene: 8. This CDR3 contains 16 residues. The CDR3 loop is CASSFSGGASYNEQFF. CDR3 nucleotide sequence: TGTGCCAGCAGCTTCTCCGGGGGGGCGAGTTACAATGAGCAGTTCTTC.

The V call is TRBV19, the J call TRBJ2-2; a weak D match, TRBD2 (7 bases). Germline CDR1 is LNHDA and CDR2 is SQIVND (reference sequence). Trimming stripped 7 bases from V and 0 bases from J, with 18 bases between. This CDR3 contains 17 residues. CDR3 sequence (DNA): TGTGCCAGTAAAAGGGGGGGCGGGCAGCCGAACACCGGGGAGCTGTTTTTT. Translation: CASKRGGGQPNTGELFF.

This clone appeared a single time. The chain has TRBV11-2 and TRBJ2-7, with 9 nucleotides matching TRBD2. After removal of 5 bases from V and 2 bases from J, the junction contained 10 bases not matched to a gene. The CDR3 sequence is 16 residues long. The germline V gene encodes CDR1 SGHAT and CDR2 FQNNGV. CDR3 DNA sequence: TGTGCCAGCAGCCGACAGAGGCTAGCGGGAACCTACGAGCAGTACTTC. Protein sequence: CASSRQRLAGTYEQYF.

This chain uses TRBV12-3 or TRBV12-4 with TRBJ1-1, with D perhaps matching TRBD1 (5 bases). Trimming stripped 6 bases from V and 3 bases from J, with 11 bases between. This CDR3 contains 13 residues. The CDR3 sequence is CASSNGGDTEAFF. The CDR3 bases are TGTGCCAGCAGCAACGGGGGGGACACTGAAGCTTTCTTT.

The CDR3 spells CASRAGTSVPEQFF. Here the CDR3 DNA reads TGTGCCAGCAGGGCCGGGACTAGCGTTCCTGAGCAGTTCTTC. The chain uses TRBV28 and TRBJ2-1; 10 bases are shared with TRBD2. With 6 bases clipped from V and 9 bases from J, the junction kept 8 bases outside the gene matches. In germline, CDR1 is MDHEN, CDR2 SYDVKM. CDR3 size: 14 residues.

This chain links TRBV24-1 with TRBJ1-2; D unresolved. Germline CDR1 reads KGHDR; CDR2 reads SFDVKD. The CDR3 length is 14 residues. Trimming left V 4 bases short and J 4 bases short, with 12 bases between. The CDR3 sequence: CATSDPPFFYGYTF. In DNA, the CDR3 is TGTGCCACCAGTGACCCCCCGTTTTTCTATGGCTACACCTTC.

This chain uses TRBV6-5 with TRBJ2-5, with TRBD2 identical over 9 bases. Losses at the gene ends were 5 bases for V and 5 bases for J; bases not matched to a gene: 9. The length of the CDR3 is 15 residues. CDR1 is MNHEY, CDR2 SVGAGI, per germline. The CDR3 sequence is CASSPSGVEMETQYF. Here the CDR3 DNA reads TGTGCCAGCAGTCCTAGCGGGGTTGAGATGGAGACCCAGTACTTC.

The chain employs TRBV11-3 and TRBJ2-5; tentatively, D is TRBD2 (6 bases). Trimming took 1 base from V and 0 from J, leaving 12 bases between them. This CDR3 region has 16 residues. Germline CDR1 reads SGHNT; CDR2 reads YENEEA. Here the CDR3 reads CASSLGLGDHQETQYF. CDR3 nucleotides: TGTGCCAGCAGCTTAGGACTAGGGGACCACCAAGAGACCCAGTACTTC. Looking up the rest from reference TRBV11-3 and TRBJ2-5 gives the full variable domain: EAGVVQSPRYKIIEKKQPVAFWCNPISGHNTLYWYLQNLGQGPELLIRYENEEAVDDSQLPKDRFSAERLKGVDSTLKIQPAELGDSAVYLCASSLGLGDHQETQYFGPGTRLLVL.

The genes are TRBV6-5 and TRBJ1-1, with TRBD1 identical over 10 bases. V was pared by 4 bases and J by 4 bases, with 6 bases of the junction left unmatched. The CDR3 has 15 residues. Germline V gene lookup returns CDR1 MNHEY and CDR2 SVGAGI. The CDR3 here is CASSSRDRGSTEAFF. The CDR3 DNA reads as TGTGCCAGCAGTTCCCGGGACAGGGGTAGCACTGAAGCTTTCTTT.

The chain employs TRBV12-5 and TRBJ2-2; perhaps TRBD1 as D (6 bases). CDR1 and CDR2 (germline): LGHNT, FRNRAP. The CDR3 loop spans 14 amino acids. V was clipped by 4 bases and J by 6 bases, with 12 bases between them. The CDR3 reads CASGWTDGSGELFF. In DNA form, the CDR3 reads TGTGCTAGTGGTTGGACAGACGGGTCCGGGGAGCTGTTTTTT. Based on the CDR3 plus reference TRBV12-5 and TRBJ2-2, the full variable domain is DARVTQTPRHKVTEMGQEVTMRCQPILGHNTVFWYRQTMMQGLELLAYFRNRAPLDDSGMPKDRFSAEMPDATLATLKIQPSEPRDSAVYFCASGWTDGSGELFFGEGSRLTVL.